This TCR beta chain appears in the sequencing data of a study of cytomegalovirus exposure and HLA in healthy donors. General observations from the study: Published work reported that the classifier diagnosed cytomegalovirus status with high specificity and sensitivity.

Both 60 Vbeta primers and 13 Jbeta primers went into the PCR. Sequenced by immunoSEQ multiplex PCR; TCRdb stores in-frame clones only, minus some. Here the sample spans 130,000 or so clones, 80% being singletons. The CDR3 sequence is 17 residues long. CDR1 and CDR2 from the germline V gene are MNHNS and SASEGT. The V end lost 1 base, the J end lost 0 bases, and 13 bases lay between the germline ends. Remarks on this clone: The antigen remains undetermined.

The rearrangement joins TRBV6-1 to TRBJ2-1, with a tentative D call TRBD2 (5 bases). Material for sequencing was PBMCs. The receptor's source is a man under 40 in good health and CMV-seronegative. The CDR3 is CASSEEKRYSSYNEQFF. The CDR3 bases are TGTGCCAGCAGTGAAGAGAAGCGGTATAGCTCCTACAATGAGCAGTTCTTC.